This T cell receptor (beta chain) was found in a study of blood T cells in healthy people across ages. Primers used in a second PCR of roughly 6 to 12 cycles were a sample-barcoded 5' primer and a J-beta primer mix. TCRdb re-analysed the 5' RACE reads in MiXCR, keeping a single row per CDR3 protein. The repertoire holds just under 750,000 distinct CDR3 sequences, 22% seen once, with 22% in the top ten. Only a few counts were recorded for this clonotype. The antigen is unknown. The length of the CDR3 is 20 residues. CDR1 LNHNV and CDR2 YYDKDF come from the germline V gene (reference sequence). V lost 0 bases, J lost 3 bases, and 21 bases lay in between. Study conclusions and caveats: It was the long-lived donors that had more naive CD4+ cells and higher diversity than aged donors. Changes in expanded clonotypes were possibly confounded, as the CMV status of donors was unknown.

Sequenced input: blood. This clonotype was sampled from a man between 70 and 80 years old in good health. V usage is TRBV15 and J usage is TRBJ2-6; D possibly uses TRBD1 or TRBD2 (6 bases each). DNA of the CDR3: TGTGCCACCAGCAGAGATGAGGGCGGGACAATTTCTGGTGGGGCCAACGTCCTGACTTTC. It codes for CATSRDEGGTISGGANVLTF.